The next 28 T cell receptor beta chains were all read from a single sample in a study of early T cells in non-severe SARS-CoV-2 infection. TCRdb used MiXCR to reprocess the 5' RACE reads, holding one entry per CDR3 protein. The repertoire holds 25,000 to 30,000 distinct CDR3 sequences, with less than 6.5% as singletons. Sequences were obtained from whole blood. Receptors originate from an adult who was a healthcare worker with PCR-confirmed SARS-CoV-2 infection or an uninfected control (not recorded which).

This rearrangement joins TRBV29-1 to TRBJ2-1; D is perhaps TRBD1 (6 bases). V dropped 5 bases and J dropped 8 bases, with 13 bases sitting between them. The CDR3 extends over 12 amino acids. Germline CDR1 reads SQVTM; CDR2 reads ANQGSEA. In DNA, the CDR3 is TGCAGCGTTTCGGCAGGGGCTTATGAGCAGTTCTTC. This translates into CSVSAGAYEQFF.

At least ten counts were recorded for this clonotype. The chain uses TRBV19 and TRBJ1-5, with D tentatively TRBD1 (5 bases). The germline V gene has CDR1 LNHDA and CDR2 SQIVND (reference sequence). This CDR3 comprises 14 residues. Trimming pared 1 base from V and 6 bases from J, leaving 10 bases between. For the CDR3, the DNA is TGTGCCAGTAGTATAGGGCAGGGCCCTCAGCCCCAGCATTTT. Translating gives CASSIGQGPQPQHF.

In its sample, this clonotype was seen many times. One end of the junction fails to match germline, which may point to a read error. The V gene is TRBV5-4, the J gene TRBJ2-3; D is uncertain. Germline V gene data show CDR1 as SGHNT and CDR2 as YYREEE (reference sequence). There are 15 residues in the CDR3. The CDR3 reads CASSLPAAIRTPVDF. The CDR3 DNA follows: TGTGCCAGCAGCTTGCCTGCCGCAATCCGGACGCCAGTTGATTTT.

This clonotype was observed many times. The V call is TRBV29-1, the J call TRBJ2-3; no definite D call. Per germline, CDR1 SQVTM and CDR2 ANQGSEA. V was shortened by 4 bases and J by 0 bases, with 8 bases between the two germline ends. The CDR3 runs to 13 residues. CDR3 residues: CSVAVSSTDTQYF. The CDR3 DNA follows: TGCAGCGTTGCGGTTTCTAGCACAGATACGCAGTATTTT.

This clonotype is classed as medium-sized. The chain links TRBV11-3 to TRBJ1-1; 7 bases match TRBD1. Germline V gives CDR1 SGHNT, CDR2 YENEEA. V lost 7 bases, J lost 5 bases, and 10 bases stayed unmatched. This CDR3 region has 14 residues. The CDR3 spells CASTEGGTGTEAFF. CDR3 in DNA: TGTGCCAGCACCGAAGGGGGCACGGGGACTGAAGCTTTCTTT.

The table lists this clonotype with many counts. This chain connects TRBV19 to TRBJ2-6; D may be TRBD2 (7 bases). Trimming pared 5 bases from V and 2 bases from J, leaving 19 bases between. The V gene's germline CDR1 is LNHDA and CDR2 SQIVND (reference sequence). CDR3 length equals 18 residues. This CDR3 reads CASSLKGGPTTGANVLTF. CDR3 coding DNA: TGTGCCAGTAGTCTCAAGGGGGGGCCAACAACTGGGGCCAACGTCCTGACTTTC. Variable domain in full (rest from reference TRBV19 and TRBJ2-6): DGGITQSPKYLFRKEGQNVTLSCEQNLNHDAMYWYRQDPGQGLRLIYYSQIVNDFQKGDIAEGYSVSREKKESFPLTVTSAQKNPTAFYLCASSLKGGPTTGANVLTFGAGSRLTVL.

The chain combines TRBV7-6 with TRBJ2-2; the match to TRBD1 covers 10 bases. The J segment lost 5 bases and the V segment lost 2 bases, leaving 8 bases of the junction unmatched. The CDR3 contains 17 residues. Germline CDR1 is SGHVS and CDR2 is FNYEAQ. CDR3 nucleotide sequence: TGTGCCAGCAGCTTACCCCCCGGGACAGGGGATACCGGGGAGCTGTTTTTT. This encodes CASSLPPGTGDTGELFF.

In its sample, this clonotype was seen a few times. The CDR3 protein is CASSYRRTSQETQYF. As DNA, the CDR3 is TGCGCCAGCAGCTACCGACGGACTTCCCAAGAGACCCAGTACTTC. The chain is built from TRBV5-1 and TRBJ2-5, with D perhaps matching TRBD2 (5 bases). Germline CDR1 SGHRS, CDR2 YFSETQ. This CDR3 has 15 residues. Deletions cut 3 bases from V and 1 base from J, with 13 bases between.

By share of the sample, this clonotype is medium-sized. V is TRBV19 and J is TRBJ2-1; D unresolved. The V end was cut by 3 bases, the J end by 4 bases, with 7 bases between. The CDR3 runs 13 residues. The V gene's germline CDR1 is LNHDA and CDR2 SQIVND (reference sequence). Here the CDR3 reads CASSIGPYNEQFF. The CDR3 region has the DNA TGTGCCAGTAGTATCGGGCCTTACAATGAGCAGTTCTTC.

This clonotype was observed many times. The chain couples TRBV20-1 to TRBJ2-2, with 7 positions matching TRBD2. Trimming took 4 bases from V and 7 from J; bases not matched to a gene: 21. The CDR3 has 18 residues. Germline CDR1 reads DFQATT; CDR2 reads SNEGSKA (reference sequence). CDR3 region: CSATRPDWRGRAGGELFF. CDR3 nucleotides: TGCAGTGCTACGAGACCCGACTGGAGAGGGAGGGCCGGCGGGGAGCTGTTTTTT.

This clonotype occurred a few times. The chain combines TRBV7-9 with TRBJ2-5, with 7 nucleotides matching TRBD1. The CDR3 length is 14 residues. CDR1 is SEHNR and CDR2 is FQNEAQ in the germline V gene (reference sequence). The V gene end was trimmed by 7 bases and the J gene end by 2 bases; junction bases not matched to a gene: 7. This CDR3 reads CASTTGNNQETQYF. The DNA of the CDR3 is TGTGCCAGCACGACAGGGAATAATCAAGAGACCCAGTACTTC.

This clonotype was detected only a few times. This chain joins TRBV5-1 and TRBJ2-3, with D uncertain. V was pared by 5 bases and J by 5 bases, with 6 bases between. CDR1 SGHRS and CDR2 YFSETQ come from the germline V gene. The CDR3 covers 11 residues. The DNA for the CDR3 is TGCGCCAGCAGTGATTTAGATACGCAGTATTTT. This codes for CASSDLDTQYF.

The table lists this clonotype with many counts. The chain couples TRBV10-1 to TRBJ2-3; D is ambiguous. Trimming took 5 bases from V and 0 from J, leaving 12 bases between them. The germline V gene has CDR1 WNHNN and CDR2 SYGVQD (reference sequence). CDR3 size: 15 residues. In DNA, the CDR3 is TGCGCCAGCAGTTCTGACGGATCCAGCACAGATACGCAGTATTTT. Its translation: CASSSDGSSTDTQYF.

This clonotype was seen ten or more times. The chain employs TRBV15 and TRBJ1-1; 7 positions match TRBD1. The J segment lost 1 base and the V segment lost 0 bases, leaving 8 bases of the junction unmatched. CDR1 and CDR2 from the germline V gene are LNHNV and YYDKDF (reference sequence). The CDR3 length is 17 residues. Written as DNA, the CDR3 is TGTGCCACCAGCAGAGATTCTGGCCCAGGGGGGAACACTGAAGCTTTCTTT. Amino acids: CATSRDSGPGGNTEAFF. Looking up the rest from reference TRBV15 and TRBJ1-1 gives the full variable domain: DAMVIQNPRYQVTQFGKPVTLSCSQTLNHNVMYWYQQKSSQAPKLLFHYYDKDFNNEADTPDNFQSRRPNTSFCFLDIRSPGLGDTAMYLCATSRDSGPGGNTEAFFGQGTRLTVV.

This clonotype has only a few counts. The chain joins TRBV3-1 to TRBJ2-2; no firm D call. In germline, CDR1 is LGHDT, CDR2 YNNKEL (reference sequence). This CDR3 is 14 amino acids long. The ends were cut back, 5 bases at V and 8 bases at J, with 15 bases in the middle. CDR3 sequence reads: CASSFPSIPGELFF. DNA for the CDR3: TGTGCCAGCAGCTTTCCGTCCATTCCGGGGGAGCTGTTTTTT. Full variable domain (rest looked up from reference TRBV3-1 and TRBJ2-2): DTAVSQTPKYLVTQMGNDKSIKCEQNLGHDTMYWYKQDSKKFLKIMFSYNNKELIINETVPNRFSPKSPDKAHLNLHINSLELGDSAVYFCASSFPSIPGELFFGEGSRLTVL.

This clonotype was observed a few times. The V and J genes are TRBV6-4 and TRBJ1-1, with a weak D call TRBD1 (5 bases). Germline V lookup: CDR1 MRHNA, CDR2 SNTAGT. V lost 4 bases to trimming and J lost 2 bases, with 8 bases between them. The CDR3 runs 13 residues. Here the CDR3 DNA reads TGTGCCAGCAGTGCAGGGCCTAACACTGAAGCTTTCTTT. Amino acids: CASSAGPNTEAFF.

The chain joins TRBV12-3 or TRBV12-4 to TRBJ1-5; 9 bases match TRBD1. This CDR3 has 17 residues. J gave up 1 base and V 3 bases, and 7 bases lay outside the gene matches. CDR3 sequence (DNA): TGTGCCAGCAGTTTTCTTGCGGGACAGGGAAGCAATCAGCCCCAGCATTTT. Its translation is CASSFLAGQGSNQPQHF.

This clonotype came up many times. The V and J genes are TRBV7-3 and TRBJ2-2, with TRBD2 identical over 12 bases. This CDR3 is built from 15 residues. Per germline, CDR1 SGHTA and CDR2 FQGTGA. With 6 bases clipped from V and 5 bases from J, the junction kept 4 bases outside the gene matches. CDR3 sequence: CASSSLAGGTGELFF. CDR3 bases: TGTGCCAGCAGTTCACTAGCGGGAGGAACCGGGGAGCTGTTTTTT.

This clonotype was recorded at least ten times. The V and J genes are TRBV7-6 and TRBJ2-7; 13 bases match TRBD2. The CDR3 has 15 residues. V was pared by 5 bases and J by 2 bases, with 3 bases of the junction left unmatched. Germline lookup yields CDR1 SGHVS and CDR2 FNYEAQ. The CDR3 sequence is CASSLTSGGTYEQYF. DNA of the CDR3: TGTGCCAGCAGCCTGACTAGCGGGGGGACCTACGAGCAGTACTTC.

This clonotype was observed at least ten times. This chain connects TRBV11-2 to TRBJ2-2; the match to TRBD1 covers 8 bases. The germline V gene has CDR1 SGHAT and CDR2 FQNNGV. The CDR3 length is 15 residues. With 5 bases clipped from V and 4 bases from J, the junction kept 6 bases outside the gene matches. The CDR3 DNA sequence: TGTGCCAGCAGCAAAGACAGGGGCCGCACCGGGGAGCTGTTTTTT. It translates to CASSKDRGRTGELFF. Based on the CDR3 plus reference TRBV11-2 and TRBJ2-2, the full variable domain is EAGVAQSPRYKIIEKRQSVAFWCNPISGHATLYWYQQILGQGPKLLIQFQNNGVVDDSQLPKDRFSAERLKGVDSTLKIQPAKLEDSAVYLCASSKDRGRTGELFFGEGSRLTVL.

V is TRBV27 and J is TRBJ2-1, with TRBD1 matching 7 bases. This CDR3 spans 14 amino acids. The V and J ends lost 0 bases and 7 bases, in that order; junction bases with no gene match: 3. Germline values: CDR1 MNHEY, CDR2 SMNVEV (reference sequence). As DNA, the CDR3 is TGTGCCAGCAGTTTATCGGCAGGGGGAAATGAGCAGTTCTTC. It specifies CASSLSAGGNEQFF.

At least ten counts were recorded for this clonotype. This CDR3 is CASSHNEQFF. The CDR3 region has the DNA TGTGCCAGCAGCCACAATGAGCAGTTCTTC. The chain uses TRBV12-3 or TRBV12-4 and TRBJ2-1; D is ambiguous. The V and J ends lost 6 bases and 5 bases respectively, with 2 bases between them. The CDR3 length is 10 residues.

The CDR3 loop reads CASSFGGGYGYTF. Here the CDR3 DNA reads TGTGCCAGCAGTTTTGGGGGGGGCTATGGCTACACCTTC. The J gene is TRBJ1-2, the V gene TRBV12-3 or TRBV12-4, with D perhaps TRBD1 (5 bases). The CDR3 sequence is 13 residues long. The V and J ends lost 3 bases and 4 bases respectively, with 9 bases between them.

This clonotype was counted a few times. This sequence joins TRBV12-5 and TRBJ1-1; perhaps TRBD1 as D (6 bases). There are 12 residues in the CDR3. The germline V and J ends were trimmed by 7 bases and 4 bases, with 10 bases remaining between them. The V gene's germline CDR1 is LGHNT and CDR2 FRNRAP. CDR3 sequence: CASVLRGTEAFF. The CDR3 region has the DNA TGTGCTAGTGTTCTCAGGGGCACTGAAGCTTTCTTT. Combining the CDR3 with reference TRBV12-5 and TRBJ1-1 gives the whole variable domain DARVTQTPRHKVTEMGQEVTMRCQPILGHNTVFWYRQTMMQGLELLAYFRNRAPLDDSGMPKDRFSAEMPDATLATLKIQPSEPRDSAVYFCASVLRGTEAFFGQGTRLTVV.

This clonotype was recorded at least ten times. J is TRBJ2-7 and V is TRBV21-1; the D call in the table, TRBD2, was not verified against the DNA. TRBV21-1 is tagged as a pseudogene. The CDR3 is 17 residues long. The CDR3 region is CASSKQVNASSLYEQYF. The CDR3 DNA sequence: TGTGCCAGCAGCAAACAGGTGAATGCTAGCTCTCTCTACGAGCAGTACTTC.

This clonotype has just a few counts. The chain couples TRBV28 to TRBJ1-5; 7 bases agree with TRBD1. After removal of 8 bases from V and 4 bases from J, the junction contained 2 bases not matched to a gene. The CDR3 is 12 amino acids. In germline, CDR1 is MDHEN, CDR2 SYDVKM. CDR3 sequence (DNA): TGTGCCAGCCTACAGGGGAATCAGCCCCAGCATTTT. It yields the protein CASLQGNQPQHF.

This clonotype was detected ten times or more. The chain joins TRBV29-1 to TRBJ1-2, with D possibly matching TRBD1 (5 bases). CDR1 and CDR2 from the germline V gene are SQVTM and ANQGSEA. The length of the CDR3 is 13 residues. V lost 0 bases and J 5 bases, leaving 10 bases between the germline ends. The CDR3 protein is CSVEDSGFYGYTF. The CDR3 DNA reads TGCAGCGTTGAAGATTCAGGGTTTTATGGCTACACCTTC.

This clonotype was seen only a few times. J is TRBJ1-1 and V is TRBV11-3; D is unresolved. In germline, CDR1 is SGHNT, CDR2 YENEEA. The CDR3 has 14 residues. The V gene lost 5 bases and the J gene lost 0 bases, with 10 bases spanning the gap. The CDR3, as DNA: TGTGCCAGCAGCCCGCCTGGGATGAACACTGAAGCTTTCTTT. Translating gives CASSPPGMNTEAFF.